The 10 T cell receptor beta chains in this list originate from one sample, sequenced in a study of control samples from healthy donors and cancer patients. Profiling relied on immunoSEQ multiplex PCR, and the TCRdb table lists in-frame clones only, not all of them. The table shows more than 150,000 clones, with 90% to 95% occurring only once. The sequencing input was blood. The receptors were gathered from a man aged 18 to 29 in good health.

The chain employs TRBV9 and TRBJ1-2, with TRBD1 matching over 7 bases. The junction had 4 bases not matched to a gene; V was cut back by 2 bases and J by 0 bases. The CDR3 has 15 amino acids. From germline, CDR1 is SGDLS and CDR2 YYNGEE. The CDR3 protein is CASSVTGEANYGYTF. CDR3 sequence (DNA): TGTGCCAGCAGCGTTACAGGGGAAGCTAACTATGGCTACACCTTC.

The chain couples TRBV2 to TRBJ2-1; maybe TRBD1 (6 bases). The V end lost 8 bases, the J end lost 7 bases, and 24 bases lay between the germline ends. The germline CDR1 and CDR2 sequences are SNHLY and FYNNEI. The CDR3 length is 16 residues. The CDR3 bases are TGTGCCAGCCAACAGGGTCCTGGAGAGGGATATAATGAGCAGTTCTTC. It translates to CASQQGPGEGYNEQFF.

This clone occurred a few times. The chain couples TRBV5-4 to TRBJ1-2; TRBD1 is a possible D gene (5 bases). CDR3 length: 13 amino acids. CDR1 is SGHNT, CDR2 YYREEE, per germline (reference sequence). Trimming took off 0 bases at V and 4 bases at J, with 7 bases between the two ends. The CDR3 region has the DNA TGTGCCAGCAGCTTGGACAGGACCTATGGCTACACCTTC. Translation gives CASSLDRTYGYTF.

The rearrangement links TRBV6-4 to TRBJ2-1; D might be TRBD1 or TRBD2, each matching 7 bases. This CDR3 spans 16 amino acids. Trimming stripped 2 bases from V and 4 bases from J, with 15 bases between. CDR1 and CDR2 from the germline V gene are MRHNA and SNTAGT. As DNA, the CDR3 is TGTGCCAGCAGTGACGGTGGGGGGGACAGTTACAATGAGCAGTTCTTC. Protein sequence: CASSDGGGDSYNEQFF.

J is TRBJ2-1 and V is TRBV4-1; D unclear. The CDR3 runs to 15 residues. The V gene's germline CDR1 is MGHRA and CDR2 YSYEKL. V shed 1 base and J shed 8 bases, with 15 bases lying between them. CDR3 in amino acids: CASSQARLYVDEQFF. The DNA of the CDR3 is TGCGCCAGCAGCCAAGCTCGTCTCTATGTCGATGAGCAGTTCTTC.

This chain links TRBV7-8 with TRBJ1-6, with no clear D. Looked up from germline, CDR1 is SGHVS and CDR2 is FQNEAQ. The length of the CDR3 is 17 residues. The V end lost 2 bases, the J end lost 0 bases, and 11 bases lay between the germline ends. DNA for the CDR3: TGTGCCAGCAGCTTATCCTTGACAAGCTCCTATAATTCACCCCTCCACTTT. Protein: CASSLSLTSSYNSPLHF.

This chain links TRBV9 with TRBJ2-3; 7 bases match TRBD1. The CDR3 is 15 amino acids. J lost 3 bases, V lost 0 bases, and 4 bases had no gene match. Looked up from germline, CDR1 is SGDLS and CDR2 is YYNGEE. The CDR3 here is CASSVDIRGTDTQYF. CDR3 nucleotides: TGTGCCAGCAGCGTAGACATCAGGGGGACAGATACGCAGTATTTT.

The J gene is TRBJ2-7, the V gene TRBV19; the match to TRBD1 covers 9 bases. Germline V gene lookup returns CDR1 LNHDA and CDR2 SQIVND (reference sequence). Trimming removed 6 bases from V and 3 bases from J; junction bases left unmatched: 9. This CDR3 is 15 amino acids long. The CDR3 DNA reads TGTGCCAGTAGCATTCCGGGACAGGGTATCTACGAGCAGTACTTC. Amino acid sequence: CASSIPGQGIYEQYF.

The chain employs TRBV30 and TRBJ2-7, with D tentatively TRBD1 or TRBD2 (5 bases each). This CDR3 spans 13 amino acids. Germline V lookup: CDR1 GTSNPN, CDR2 SVGIG (reference sequence). V was shortened by 3 bases and J by 6 bases, with 15 bases between the two germline ends. CDR3 protein: CAWRKGGGTEQYF. In DNA, the CDR3 is TGTGCCTGGAGAAAGGGTGGGGGAACCGAGCAGTACTTC. Full variable domain (rest looked up from reference TRBV30 and TRBJ2-7): SQTIHQWPATLVQPVGSPLSLECTVEGTSNPNLYWYRQAAGRGLQLLFYSVGIGQISSEVPQNLSASRPQDRQFILSSKKLLLSDSGFYLCAWRKGGGTEQYFGPGTRLTVT.

This chain uses TRBV18 with TRBJ2-3; D is ambiguous. Trimming shortened V by 6 bases and J by 0 bases, and 13 bases separated the two germline ends. CDR1 is KGHSH, CDR2 LQKENI, per germline. This CDR3 has 15 residues. CDR3 coding DNA: TGTGCCAGCTCCCTCCAGAAGCTAAGCACAGATACGCAGTATTTT. Translation: CASSLQKLSTDTQYF.